These 10 T cell receptor beta chains originate from one sample sequenced in a study of blood T cell repertoires in COVID-19. Method: immunoSEQ multiplex PCR; TCRdb's copy keeps in-frame clones and lacks some. The table shows 45,000 or so clones, with roughly 90% occurring only once. Sequencing was carried out using peripheral blood. Receptors originate from a man older than 75 with acute or convalescent COVID-19.

The chain links TRBV20-1 to TRBJ2-1; D call uncertain. V gave up 4 bases and J gave up 8 bases, with 9 bases separating them. Looked up from germline, CDR1 is DFQATT and CDR2 is SNEGSKA (reference sequence). This CDR3 has 11 residues. The CDR3 DNA reads as TGCAGTGCTACTGCTCGGGATGAGCAGTTCTTC. Translation gives CSATARDEQFF.

This rearrangement joins TRBV28 to TRBJ1-2, with 10 bases aligning to TRBD1. Unmatched junction bases numbered 12, after V lost 3 bases and J lost 5 bases. The CDR3 extends over 17 amino acids. Per germline, CDR1 MDHEN and CDR2 SYDVKM. The chain's CDR3 is CASSFDFLGQGEYGYTF. The CDR3 DNA reads TGTGCCAGCAGTTTTGATTTCCTCGGACAGGGGGAGTATGGCTACACCTTC.

The J gene is TRBJ1-5, the V gene TRBV30, with 7 nucleotides matching TRBD1. V dropped 0 bases and J dropped 2; count of bases not matched to a gene: 4. Germline values: CDR1 GTSNPN, CDR2 SVGIG (reference sequence). There are 15 residues in the CDR3. This CDR3 reads CAWSVTTGGNQPQHF. In DNA form, the CDR3 reads TGTGCCTGGAGTGTAACCACAGGGGGCAATCAGCCCCAGCATTTT.

The chain has TRBV29-1 and TRBJ2-7; weak D call: TRBD2 (7 bases). Per germline, CDR1 SQVTM and CDR2 ANQGSEA. With 6 bases removed from V and 6 bases from J, the gap between germline ends came to 21 bases. The CDR3 sequence is 14 residues long. The CDR3 here is CSVAVGGLFLEQYF. In DNA, the CDR3 is TGCAGCGTCGCGGTCGGGGGGCTCTTCCTCGAGCAGTACTTC.

V and J are TRBV30 and TRBJ1-1; TRBD1 might be the D (6 bases). V shed 1 base and J shed 7 bases, with 25 bases lying between them. Germline V gene data show CDR1 as GTSNPN and CDR2 as SVGIG (reference sequence). The CDR3 length is 17 residues. CDR3 residues: CAWSGPHEGRSTGEAFF. The CDR3 nucleotides are TGTGCCTGGAGTGGCCCCCACGAGGGACGTTCGACAGGTGAAGCTTTCTTT.

This clone was found a few times. The V and J genes are TRBV3-1 (or the pseudogene TRBV3-2) and TRBJ1-4; no reliable D call. Per germline, CDR1 LGHDT and CDR2 YNNKEL (reference sequence). Trimming cost V 4 bases and J 7 bases, with 7 bases left between them. The CDR3 is 12 amino acids. The CDR3 loop is CASSLYSEKLFF. In DNA form, the CDR3 reads TGTGCCAGCAGCCTCTACAGTGAAAAACTGTTTTTT.

The chain is built from TRBV3-1 (or the pseudogene TRBV3-2) and TRBJ2-3, with D hard to call. The CDR3 is 16 amino acids. Germline loops: CDR1 LGHDT, CDR2 YNNKEL (reference sequence). The V end lost 0 bases, the J end lost 1 base, and 11 bases lay between the germline ends. The CDR3 loop is CASSQDWAPGTDTQYF. The CDR3 DNA reads as TGTGCCAGCAGCCAAGATTGGGCCCCGGGCACAGATACGCAGTATTTT.

The gene calls are TRBV3-1 (or the pseudogene TRBV3-2) and TRBJ1-1; no definite D call. CDR3 length equals 13 residues. The V end lost 0 bases, the J end lost 3 bases, and 5 bases lay between the germline ends. CDR1 LGHDT and CDR2 YNNKEL come from the germline V gene (reference sequence). In nucleotides, the CDR3 is TGTGCCAGCAGCCAAGATCTTTACACTGAAGCTTTCTTT. Translated: CASSQDLYTEAFF.

CDR3 amino acids: CASSAGPGYTF. The CDR3 bases are TGTGCCAGCAGCGCGGGACCGGGCTACACCTTC. This rearrangement joins TRBV7-9 to TRBJ1-2, with D possibly matching TRBD1 (5 bases). The V gene lost 5 bases and the J gene lost 8 bases, with 9 bases spanning the gap. The germline CDR1 and CDR2 sequences are SEHNR and FQNEAQ (reference sequence). The CDR3 runs to 11 residues.

DNA of the CDR3: TGCGCCAGCAGCCAAGGGGGGGGGCTTCACGAGCAGTACTTC. This translates into CASSQGGGLHEQYF. The chain has TRBV4-1 and TRBJ2-7; D possibly corresponds to TRBD2 (7 bases). Trimming shortened V by 1 base and J by 5 bases, and 12 bases separated the two germline ends. In germline, CDR1 is MGHRA, CDR2 YSYEKL. CDR3 size: 14 residues.